The 13 T cell receptor beta chains below were found in one sample sequenced in a study of shared T cell receptors in the human thymus. The data were produced by immunoSEQ multiplex PCR, yet TCRdb's version contains in-frame clones alone and is incomplete. The profile shows hundreds of thousands of clones, 70% to 80% of them singletons. The data also belong to a second study, concerning human thymus T cells.

Sequencing was done on a sample of thymocytes. All receptors come from a boy under two years old with a congenital heart defect.

This chain uses TRBV4-3 with TRBJ2-5; no firm D call. V was shortened by 0 bases and J by 4 bases, with 6 bases between the two germline ends. This CDR3 region has 13 residues. Germline assignment: CDR1 LGHNA and CDR2 YSLEER. The CDR3 DNA reads TGCGCCAGCAGCCAAGAGTCCGGAGAGACCCAGTACTTC. This encodes CASSQESGETQYF.

CDR3 nucleotide sequence: TGTGCCAGCAGTTTATCCATCCGCGGATGGGAGCAGTACTTC. It yields the protein CASSLSIRGWEQYF. The chain carries TRBV27 and TRBJ2-7; D is ambiguous. The CDR3 is made up of 14 amino acids. Germline V gene data show CDR1 as MNHEY and CDR2 as SMNVEV (reference sequence). V was pared by 0 bases and J by 7 bases, with 13 bases between.

This chain links TRBV7-9 with TRBJ2-1; D is perhaps TRBD2 (5 bases). Between the trimmed V and J ends, which lost 5 bases and 7 bases, there was a span of 15 bases. Germline-derived CDR1 and CDR2 are SEHNR and FQNEAQ (reference sequence). The length of the CDR3 is 14 residues. CDR3 sequence reads: CASSHPTNRNEQFF. CDR3 sequence (DNA): TGTGCCAGCAGCCACCCGACTAATAGGAATGAGCAGTTCTTC.

This chain connects TRBV5-1 to TRBJ2-5; 10 nucleotides line up with TRBD2. The CDR3 is 15 amino acids. Per germline, CDR1 SGHRS and CDR2 YFSETQ. V lost 1 base and J lost 3; bases outside the gene matches: 3. The CDR3 is CASSLKREGEETQYF. The CDR3 DNA reads as TGCGCCAGCAGCTTGAAGCGGGAGGGGGAAGAGACCCAGTACTTC.

This clone has only one observation. J is TRBJ2-7 and V is TRBV29-1; 11 bases are shared with TRBD1. CDR3 length equals 15 residues. The J segment lost 0 bases and the V segment lost 4 bases, leaving 5 bases of the junction unmatched. Germline V gene lookup returns CDR1 SQVTM and CDR2 ANQGSEA. CDR3 region: CSVVSGTGGSYEQYF. In DNA form, the CDR3 reads TGCAGCGTTGTTAGCGGGACAGGGGGCTCCTACGAGCAGTACTTC.

The chain has TRBV30 and TRBJ1-2; TRBD1 matches at 7 bases. The CDR3 loop spans 13 amino acids. CDR1 and CDR2 from the germline V gene are GTSNPN and SVGIG (reference sequence). Trimming removed 4 bases from V and 1 base from J; junction bases left unmatched: 3. The CDR3 DNA reads as TGTGCCTGGACAGGGACAGATAACTATGGCTACACCTTC. Protein sequence: CAWTGTDNYGYTF.

This chain joins TRBV6-1 and TRBJ1-1, with no clear D. CDR1 and CDR2 from the germline V gene are MNHNS and SASEGT. V was cut by 3 bases and J by 6 bases, with 8 bases left in between. CDR3 length: 12 residues. In DNA, the CDR3 is TGTGCCAGCAGTGACGGGGTCGCTGAAGCTTTCTTT. It encodes CASSDGVAEAFF.

The chain is built from TRBV5-4 and TRBJ2-2, with a tentative D call TRBD1 (6 bases). Trimming took off 3 bases at V and 4 bases at J, with 13 bases between the two ends. The CDR3 loop spans 15 amino acids. Germline V lookup: CDR1 SGHNT, CDR2 YYREEE (reference sequence). CDR3: CASSYHREFTGELFF. The CDR3, as DNA: TGTGCCAGCAGCTACCACAGGGAATTCACCGGGGAGCTGTTTTTT.

The V call is TRBV11-2, the J call TRBJ2-2; a weak D match, TRBD2 (5 bases). The CDR3 totals 20 residues. Looked up from germline, CDR1 is SGHAT and CDR2 is FQNNGV. V was trimmed by 0 bases and J by 4 bases, leaving 24 bases between them. The CDR3: CASSLDPGPHEGEVTGELFF. In DNA, the CDR3 is TGTGCCAGCAGCTTAGACCCTGGGCCCCACGAGGGAGAGGTCACCGGGGAGCTGTTTTTT.

This chain links TRBV30 with TRBJ1-1; 7 nucleotides line up with TRBD1. Germline CDR1 GTSNPN, CDR2 SVGIG (reference sequence). The ends lost 4 bases at V and 0 bases at J; junction bases unmatched: 5. The CDR3 consists of 14 residues. The CDR3 coding sequence is TGTGCCTGGAATTGGGACAGCCTGAACACTGAAGCTTTCTTT. Its protein product is CAWNWDSLNTEAFF.

V and J are TRBV27 and TRBJ1-2; D is uncertain. CDR3 size: 18 residues. Trimming left V 3 bases short and J 3 bases short, with 23 bases between. Germline CDR1 MNHEY, CDR2 SMNVEV (reference sequence). DNA for the CDR3: TGTGCCAGCAGTTTTCTCCCCCCAAAGATTGTCGGAGACTATGGCTACACCTTC. This codes for CASSFLPPKIVGDYGYTF.

The gene calls are TRBV4-3 and TRBJ2-1, with 12 bases fitting TRBD2. Germline V gene lookup returns CDR1 LGHNA and CDR2 YSLEER. The CDR3 spans 20 residues. V lost 0 bases and J lost 0; bases outside the gene matches: 9. The CDR3 nucleotides are TGCGCCAGCAGCCAAGACTGGCAACTAGCGGGAGGAAGCTCCTACAATGAGCAGTTCTTC. Protein sequence: CASSQDWQLAGGSSYNEQFF.

V and J are TRBV5-6 and TRBJ2-7, with 14 bases matching TRBD2. CDR1 SGHDT and CDR2 YYEEEE come from the germline V gene. This CDR3 spans 17 amino acids. Trimming took 4 bases from V and 7 from J; bases not matched to a gene: 13. CDR3 sequence reads: CASSPRLAGGPLGEQYF. The CDR3 region has the DNA TGTGCCAGCAGCCCCAGACTAGCGGGAGGGCCCCTGGGGGAGCAGTACTTC.